This T cell receptor beta chain was sequenced during a study of cytomegalovirus exposure and HLA in healthy donors. 60 Vbeta and 13 Jbeta primers were used in PCR. Profiled with immunoSEQ multiplex PCR; TCRdb holds only in-frame clones, not every one. This table has a few hundred thousand clones, over 70% appearing once. CDR1 is SNHLY and CDR2 is FYNNEI in the germline V gene. V gave up 7 bases and J gave up 7 bases; unmatched junction bases: 13. There are 15 residues in the CDR3. The chain has TRBV2 and TRBJ2-1; 7 positions agree with TRBD2. Sequenced material: PBMCs. The TCR originated in a woman aged 55 to 70 in good health and CMV-seropositive. CDR3 sequence: CASTLTQSGVNEQFF. The CDR3 bases are TGTGCCAGCACTTTAACACAGAGCGGGGTTAATGAGCAGTTCTTC.